This is a list of T cell receptor beta chains from one sample in a study of blood T cell repertoires in COVID-19. TCRdb keeps only in-frame clones here, not all; method: immunoSEQ multiplex PCR. The table has around 350,000 clones, 85% to 90% seen once. Sequenced: peripheral blood. Every receptor here comes from a human donor in a cohort sampled during active COVID-19. The CDR3 runs from the conserved cysteine through the conserved F or W. D genes are given only for firm matches. Only some rows state a clone size, as once, few, many or a class for expanded clones.

CDR3 length	J gene	clone size	V gene	D gene	CDR3 DNA	CDR3 protein
16	TRBJ1-4	-	TRBV7-6	-	TGTGCCAGCAGCTCAAGTGACAGACAAGTTAATGAAAAACTGTTTTTT	CASSSSDRQVNEKLFF
15	TRBJ2-7	once	TRBV6-5	TRBD1	TGTGCCAGCAGTTCCACCGGACAGGGGACCTACGAGCAGTACTTC	CASSSTGQGTYEQYF
14	TRBJ2-3	-	TRBV10-3	-	TGTGCCATCAGTGAGTCGAGAGAGGCAGATACGCAGTATTTT	CAISESREADTQYF
18	TRBJ1-6	-	TRBV5-8	-	TGTGCCAGCAGCTTGAATTTTGGGGGAGGTTCCTATAATTCACCCCTCCACTTT	CASSLNFGGGSYNSPLHF
13	TRBJ2-5	-	TRBV5-1	-	TGCGCCAGCAGCTTGGGCCTATCGGAGACCCAGTACTTC	CASSLGLSETQYF
16	TRBJ2-5	-	TRBV5-6	TRBD1	TGTGCCAGCAGCGCTGGACAGGGGCATTTCCAAGAGACCCAGTACTTC	CASSAGQGHFQETQYF
18	TRBJ2-6	-	TRBV4-1	-	TGCGCCAGCAGCCAAGGACAGACAAAACTCTCTGGGGCCAACGTCCTGACTTTC	CASSQGQTKLSGANVLTF
14	TRBJ2-1	-	TRBV7-9	-	TGTGCCAGCAGCTCCACGAGACAGCTCAATGAGCAGTTCTTC	CASSSTRQLNEQFF
12	TRBJ2-3	-	TRBV12-3/TRBV12-4	-	TGTGCCAGCAGTTTTCTCTCAGATACGCAGTATTTT	CASSFLSDTQYF
14	TRBJ1-1	-	TRBV6-2/TRBV6-3	-	TGTGCCAGCAGTTACATCGGTAGGAACACTGAAGCTTTCTTT	CASSYIGRNTEAFF
15	TRBJ2-3	-	TRBV5-8	-	TGTGCCAGCAGCTATTTAGGGGGGGCCGGGGATACGCAGTATTTT	CASSYLGGAGDTQYF
14	TRBJ1-1	once	TRBV30	TRBD1	TGTGCCTGGAGCCTGGCTCTCGACAGGGGCGCCACTTTCTTT	CAWSLALDRGATFF
15	TRBJ1-2	-	TRBV6-6	-	TGTGCCAGCAGTTACACGGGGGTGAGGAAGAATGGCTACACCTTC	CASSYTGVRKNGYTF
14	TRBJ2-3	-	TRBV27	TRBD1	TGTGCCAGCAGCGCAGAGGCGCGGACAGGGCGGGTGTATTTT	CASSAEARTGRVYF
19	TRBJ2-2	-	TRBV19	-	TGTGCCAGTAGTATACCCCGGGCACCAAACAGGGCCAACACCGGGGAGCTGTTTTTT	CASSIPRAPNRANTGELFF
15	TRBJ1-1	-	TRBV3-1/TRBV3-2	TRBD1	TGTGCCAGCAGCCAAGATCAGGACAGGGACACTGAAGCTTTCTTT	CASSQDQDRDTEAFF
18	TRBJ2-1	-	TRBV4-1	TRBD2	TGCGCCAGCAGCCAAGACCCCCAGGGACTAGCGGGAGTAAATGAGCAGTTCTTC	CASSQDPQGLAGVNEQFF
15	TRBJ1-1	once	TRBV5-4	-	TGTGCCAACAGCTTGGGGGGCAGAGAGAACACTGAAGCTTTCTTT	CANSLGGRENTEAFF
16	TRBJ2-1	once	TRBV7-9	TRBD2	TGTGCCAGCAGCGCTGTTCTGTCGGGAGGGCCCGATGAGCAGTTCTTC	CASSAVLSGGPDEQFF
11	TRBJ2-3	-	TRBV10-3	-	TGTGCCATCACTAACACAGATACGCAGTATTTT	CAITNTDTQYF
14	TRBJ2-2	-	TRBV28	TRBD2	TGTGCCAGCAGTTTAACGGGGGGCACCGGGGAGCTGTTTTTT	CASSLTGGTGELFF
14	TRBJ2-5	-	TRBV7-3	-	TGTGCCAGCAGCTTAACTAGCGGCCAAGAGACCCAGTACTTC	CASSLTSGQETQYF
15	TRBJ2-7	few	TRBV19	TRBD1	TGTGCCAGTAGTGTCAACAGGGGGCGGCCCTACGAGCAGTACTTC	CASSVNRGRPYEQYF
16	TRBJ2-1	-	TRBV2	TRBD2	TGTGCCAGCAGTGATCGGCGGGGGGGCGTTTACAATGAGCAGTTCTTC	CASSDRRGGVYNEQFF
13	TRBJ1-4	-	TRBV20-1	-	TGCAGTGCTAGTCAGTCACCTAATGAAAAACTGTTTTTT	CSASQSPNEKLFF
21	TRBJ2-1	-	TRBV5-1	TRBD2	TGCGCCAGCCTCCAACGTGGGACTAGGACCCTGTGGCGAAGCTCCTACAATGAGCAGTTCTTC	CASLQRGTRTLWRSSYNEQFF
15	TRBJ1-6	few	TRBV18	-	TGTGCCAGCTCAGCACCGCAGGGGTATAATTCACCCCTCCACTTT	CASSAPQGYNSPLHF
15	TRBJ2-7	-	TRBV27	-	TGTGCCAGCAGTTTAGGCAGGATGGGCTCCTACGAGCAGTACTTC	CASSLGRMGSYEQYF
14	TRBJ2-7	-	TRBV7-9	TRBD1	TGTGCCAGCAGCTCCAGGGGGACAGGGTATGAGCAGTACTTC	CASSSRGTGYEQYF
17	TRBJ2-3	once	TRBV7-2	TRBD2	TGTGCCAGCAGCCGTTACGGGGCGGGAGGTATAGCAGATACGCAGTATTTT	CASSRYGAGGIADTQYF
15	TRBJ2-1	-	TRBV24-1	TRBD2	TGTGCCACCAGTGGTGCAGGAGCGGGGAACAATGAGCAGTTCTTC	CATSGAGAGNNEQFF
17	TRBJ2-6	once	TRBV6-1	-	TGTGCCAGCAGTGCCCAGGGGTTGAGATCTGGGGCCAACGTCCTGACTTTC	CASSAQGLRSGANVLTF
12	TRBJ1-5	-	TRBV28	-	TGTGCCAGCAGCCCACGGGGGGGGCCCCAGCATTTT	CASSPRGGPQHF
13	TRBJ1-3	-	TRBV19	-	TGTGCCAGTAGTGGAGTGCGTGGAAACACCATATATTTT	CASSGVRGNTIYF
15	TRBJ1-5	-	TRBV30	-	TGTGCCTGGAGCCCCGGGGCAGGGGAAGGTCAGCCCCAGCATTTT	CAWSPGAGEGQPQHF
16	TRBJ2-3	-	TRBV28	TRBD2	TGTGCCAGCCTCCGGACTAGCGGGAGTTCCCCAGATACGCAGTATTTT	CASLRTSGSSPDTQYF
15	TRBJ2-3	-	TRBV28	TRBD2	TGTGCCAGCAGTTTACGAGGGAGGGGCACAGATACGCAGTATTTT	CASSLRGRGTDTQYF
14	TRBJ2-5	-	TRBV5-6	TRBD2	TGTGCCGCAACAGTCAGCGGGGGCCAAGAGACCCAGTACTTC	CAATVSGGQETQYF
14	TRBJ2-3	-	TRBV4-2	TRBD1	TGTGCCAGCAGCCAAGAAAACAGGGGAGATACGCAGTATTTT	CASSQENRGDTQYF
16	TRBJ2-1	many	TRBV18	TRBD1	TGTGCCAGCTCACCGGGCGACAGGGGATTAGGGAATGAGCAGTTCTTC	CASSPGDRGLGNEQFF
13	TRBJ1-1	-	TRBV19	-	TGTGCCAGTATACCACGGTGGAACACTGAAGCTTTCTTT	CASIPRWNTEAFF
15	TRBJ2-7	-	TRBV6-6	TRBD1	TGTGCCAGCAGACGACAGGGGGCTGGTTCCTACGAGCAGTACTTC	CASRRQGAGSYEQYF
15	TRBJ1-5	once	TRBV4-1	-	TGCGCCAGCAGCCTCGGAGACGGTGGCAATCAGCCCCAGCATTTT	CASSLGDGGNQPQHF
14	TRBJ1-1	few	TRBV5-1	TRBD1	TGCGCCAGCAGCTCCCGACAGGGGGACACTGAAGCTTTCTTT	CASSSRQGDTEAFF
15	TRBJ2-7	-	TRBV7-2	-	TGTGCCAGCAGCCCTGAGAGCGGTTCAGACTACGAGCAGTACTTC	CASSPESGSDYEQYF
16	TRBJ2-3	-	TRBV7-8	TRBD2	TGTGCCAGCAACCTCCTAGCGGGAGGGGGAACAGATACGCAGTATTTT	CASNLLAGGGTDTQYF
17	TRBJ2-1	-	TRBV11-2	TRBD2	TGTGCCAGCAGTTCACGCAGCGGGAGGGCAACCTACAATGAGCAGTTCTTC	CASSSRSGRATYNEQFF
18	TRBJ1-4	-	TRBV4-2	-	TGTGCCAGCAGCCAAGAGGTGGGGGGATCAACCCGTAATGAAAAACTGTTTTTT	CASSQEVGGSTRNEKLFF
14	TRBJ1-2	-	TRBV30	-	TGTGCCTGGAGCCCGCAGATTACTAACTATGGCTACACCTTC	CAWSPQITNYGYTF